Below, 9 T cell receptor beta chains from the same sample are listed, as sequenced in a study of breast tumors, draining lymph nodes, adjacent tissues. Axillary draining lymph nodes of breast cancer patients supplied the node samples. TCRdb called the multiplex PCR reads again in MiXCR, with one record for every CDR3 protein. The sample carries about 200,000 distinct CDR3 sequences, over 25% recorded once. The sample taken for sequencing was axillary lymph node tissue. These receptors were collected from a female donor with breast cancer. Some clones in this sample may be carry-over from other donors' samples.

Only a few counts were recorded for this clonotype. V and J are TRBV6-2 or TRBV6-3 and TRBJ1-1; D remains ambiguous. Between the trimmed V and J ends, which lost 2 bases and 2 bases, there was a span of 18 bases. Germline lookup yields CDR1 MNHEY and CDR2 SVGEGT. The CDR3 spans 17 residues. The DNA for the CDR3 is TGTGCCAGCAGTTACGGGCGTTCGGGGAGACTTAACACTGAAGCTTTCTTT. This gives the protein CASSYGRSGRLNTEAFF.

This clonotype was seen many times. V gene TRBV10-2 combines with J gene TRBJ2-1; 11 bases are a match to TRBD1. Trimming at V came to 6 bases and at J to 13 bases, leaving 11 bases not matched to a gene. Germline V lookup: CDR1 WSHSY, CDR2 SAAADI. The CDR3 has 14 residues. The CDR3 DNA follows: TGCGCCAGCAGATTAGGACAGGGGGCCCAGGGTCAGTTCTTC. The encoded protein is CASRLGQGAQGQFF.

This clonotype was recorded many times. This rearrangement joins TRBV19 to TRBJ2-1; TRBD2 aligns across 12 bases. CDR3 length: 15 residues. The junction had 3 bases not matched to a gene; V was cut back by 5 bases and J by 4 bases. Germline CDR1 LNHDA, CDR2 SQIVND (reference sequence). The CDR3 reads CASSPLAGGYNEQFF. In DNA form, the CDR3 reads TGTGCCAGTAGTCCTCTAGCGGGAGGGTACAATGAGCAGTTCTTC.

This clonotype appeared many times. This chain links TRBV7-9 with TRBJ1-2; D gene unclear. V lost 8 bases, J lost 5 bases, and 9 bases lay in between. The CDR3 sequence is 11 residues long. CDR1 is SEHNR and CDR2 is FQNEAQ in the germline V gene (reference sequence). CDR3 protein: CASGGSYGYTF. CDR3 nucleotides: TGTGCCAGCGGAGGTTCTTATGGCTACACCTTC. Variable domain in full (rest from reference TRBV7-9 and TRBJ1-2): DTGVSQNPRHKITKRGQNVTFRCDPISEHNRLYWYRQTLGQGPEFLTYFQNEAQLEKSRLLSDRFSAERPKGSFSTLEIQRTEQGDSAMYLCASGGSYGYTFGSGTRLTVV.

This clonotype was observed a few times. The chain is built from TRBV18 and TRBJ2-7; TRBD2 matches at 8 bases. Germline loops: CDR1 KGHSH, CDR2 LQKENI. V was pared by 2 bases and J by 3 bases, with 9 bases of the junction left unmatched. The CDR3 sequence is 16 residues long. The CDR3 loop is CASSPVPSGSNYEQYF. CDR3 DNA: TGTGCCAGCTCACCAGTCCCCAGCGGGAGTAACTACGAGCAGTACTTC.

The table lists this clonotype with many counts. The chain employs TRBV20-1 and TRBJ2-1; 16 nucleotides agree with TRBD2. V lost 5 bases to trimming and J lost 1 base; unmatched junction nucleotides: 8. Germline V lookup: CDR1 DFQATT, CDR2 SNEGSKA (reference sequence). The CDR3 length is 18 residues. This CDR3 is CSAGGLAGGPVSYNEQFF. The CDR3 DNA reads TGCAGTGCTGGGGGACTAGCGGGGGGGCCTGTTTCCTACAATGAGCAGTTCTTC.

CDR3 nucleotide sequence: TGTGCCAGCAGCTTAGTGTTTGGGGGGGCAAGGGGGGAGACCCAGTACTTC. It yields the protein CASSLVFGGARGETQYF. The chain links TRBV7-2 to TRBJ2-5, with a weak D call TRBD2 (7 bases). The germline V and J ends were trimmed by 1 base and 5 bases, with 20 bases remaining between them. This CDR3 has 17 amino acids. Looked up from germline, CDR1 is SGHTA and CDR2 is FQGNSA.

This clonotype was recorded at least ten times. An end of the junction does not agree with germline; a read error may underlie this. This chain joins TRBV5-1 and TRBJ2-5; D is unclear. Germline V gives CDR1 SGHRS, CDR2 YFSETQ. CDR3 length: 10 amino acids. Here the CDR3 reads CATYHETQYF. The CDR3 DNA reads TGCGCCACCTACCACGAGACCCAGTACTTC. The full variable domain, in which reference TRBV5-1 and TRBJ2-5 provide the parts outside the CDR3, is KAGVTQTPRYLIKTRGQQVTLSCSPISGHRSVSWYQQTPGQGLQFLFEYFSETQRNKGNFPGRFSGRQFSNSRSEMNVSTLELGDSALYLCATYHETQYFGPGTRLLVL.

On this clonotype itself: A read error may be the cause here, since a much bigger clone is one base away. The rearrangement uses TRBV7-8 and TRBJ2-5; 9 bases agree with TRBD2. Germline CDR1 is SGHVS and CDR2 is FQNEAQ. This CDR3 spans 15 amino acids. This chain's CDR3 is CASSFSAGGRETQHF. The CDR3 nucleotides read TGTGCCAGCAGCTTCTCAGCGGGGGGCAGAGAGACCCAGCACTTC.